A selection of T cell receptor beta chains follows, all from one sample in a study of T cell repertoires in cytomegalovirus infection. MiXCR, run by TCRdb on the reads, gives a single entry per CDR3 protein. The table shows roughly 720,000 distinct CDR3 sequences, with 35% occurring only once. The sequenced sample consisted of PBMCs. Receptors originate from a human donor in good health (CMV status not recorded). Some clones in this sample may be carry-over from other donors' samples. CDR3s include the opening cysteine and the closing phenylalanine or tryptophan. Size is omitted from some rows. Given values are once, few, many or a class for expanded clones.

clone_size	v_call	j_call	cdr3_aa
.	TRBV24-1	TRBJ1-5	CATSLEGNQPQHF
few	TRBV5-1	TRBJ1-2	CASSLEDLYGYTF
many	TRBV7-2	TRBJ1-4	CASSKGRGGEKLFF
.	TRBV18	TRBJ2-1	CASSPIFARSNEQFF
few	TRBV7-6	TRBJ1-1	CASSLRARQLMNTEAFF
few	TRBV12-3/TRBV12-4	TRBJ2-5	CASRASGAQETQYF
.	TRBV5-1	TRBJ2-1	CASSLTSPQPYNEQFF
few	TRBV12-3/TRBV12-4	TRBJ2-5	CASSLRTAETQYF
many	TRBV19	TRBJ2-7	CASSIDYRGTRPYEQYF
.	TRBV3-1	TRBJ2-7	CASSQGPQENYEQYF
few	TRBV12-3/TRBV12-4	TRBJ2-1	CASKLYNEQFF
.	TRBV7-2	TRBJ2-2	CASSLGGTSGNTGELFF
many	TRBV7-8	TRBJ2-3	CASSYDSFTDTQYF
many	TRBV7-2	TRBJ2-1	CASSSGTSGWVSYNEQFF
.	TRBV7-8	TRBJ2-5	CASSRNRGRFETQYF
.	TRBV6-5	TRBJ2-3	CASSYSGYTDTQYF
few	TRBV6-1	TRBJ1-5	CASSEFGTDNQPQHF
.	TRBV25-1	TRBJ2-5	CASSVVAEETQYF
.	TRBV10-3	TRBJ2-1	CAISERTDTYNEQFF
.	TRBV5-1	TRBJ2-3	CASSLDEGSDTQYF
.	TRBV5-1	TRBJ2-3	CVSTALDHRTDTQYF
.	TRBV28	TRBJ1-2	CASKRPGSFCGYTF
once	TRBV3-1	TRBJ2-1	CASSPDTGPFNEQFF
few	TRBV11-2	TRBJ2-5	CASSLTGYEETQYF